The 3 T cell receptor beta chains below were found in one sample sequenced in a study of cytomegalovirus exposure and HLA in healthy donors (dated by TCRdb to about 2017). Library preparation employed the immunoSEQ multiplex PCR assay. For the multiplex PCR, a mixture combining 60 forward primers for TCR Vbeta segments and 13 reverse primers for TCR Jbeta segments was used. Imported from immuneACCESS, the table was reduced by TCRdb to in-frame sequences with V and J called. These copies leave out some clones; in studies compared against another copy, an unresolved V gene accounts for under half, and the cause of the remainder is not known. This sample gives some 250,000 clones in total; about 81% of them show up just once. The ten largest clones take up roughly 7.4% of the sample. Sequenced: PBMCs. All receptors come from a woman in her sixties in good health and CMV-seropositive.

This sequence joins TRBV19 and TRBJ2-1; 10 nucleotides agree with TRBD1. The length of the CDR3 is 16 residues. Per germline, CDR1 LNHDA and CDR2 SQIVND (reference sequence). The V and J ends lost 4 bases and 3 bases, in that order; junction bases with no gene match: 6. The CDR3, as DNA: TGTGCCAGTAGTACGGGGACAGGGGCAAACTACAATGAGCAGTTCTTC. Translation gives CASSTGTGANYNEQFF.

The chain carries TRBV29-1 and TRBJ1-2, with 12 positions matching TRBD1. Germline lookup yields CDR1 SQVTM and CDR2 ANQGSEA. V trimming: 4 bases; J trimming: 6 bases; junction bases outside the gene matches: 6. The CDR3 is 14 amino acids. In DNA form, the CDR3 reads TGCAGCGTTGGAATAGGGACAGGGGGCGATGGCTACACCTTC. Translation gives CSVGIGTGGDGYTF.

The CDR3 is CSAGGERPQHF. The CDR3 nucleotides are TGCAGTGCTGGGGGGGAGAGGCCCCAGCATTTT. This rearrangement joins TRBV20-1 to TRBJ1-5; perhaps TRBD1 as D (5 bases). The germline V and J ends were trimmed by 5 bases and 9 bases, with 11 bases remaining between them. Per germline, CDR1 DFQATT and CDR2 SNEGSKA (reference sequence). This CDR3 spans 11 amino acids.